Below are 7 T cell receptor beta chains sequenced from a single sample in a study of beta chain features in type 1 diabetes. As every portion of the isolated RNA was reverse transcribed, the sequencing read expressed TCRB transcripts. The data were produced by immunoSEQ multiplex PCR, yet TCRdb's version contains in-frame clones alone and is incomplete. The sample carries hundreds of thousands of clones, 17% recorded once. Sequenced material: naive CD4+ T cells from blood. These receptors were obtained from a woman aged 18-29 years in good health.

This clone was seen more than once but under ten times. The gene calls are TRBV2 and TRBJ2-7; TRBD1 might be the D (6 bases). Germline CDR1 SNHLY, CDR2 FYNNEI. The CDR3 is 16 amino acids. Trimming removed 6 bases from V and 6 bases from J, with 24 bases in between. Here the CDR3 DNA reads TGTGCCAGCAGCGAAAGGACCACGCTCAGGGGCGGCGAGCAGTACTTC. It yields the protein CASSERTTLRGGEQYF.

The V gene is TRBV27, the J gene TRBJ2-1, with TRBD2 matching over 14 bases. Germline trimming cut 3 bases from V and 1 base from J; bases unmatched to any gene: 14. From germline, CDR1 is MNHEY and CDR2 SMNVEV (reference sequence). This CDR3 is built from 21 residues. Here the CDR3 DNA reads TGTGCCAGCAGTTTGGGACTAGCGGGAGAGAAACCGTGGAGTTCCTACAATGAGCAGTTCTTC. Its protein product is CASSLGLAGEKPWSSYNEQFF.

Concerning this clone: This sample includes further DNA sequences coding for the same CDR3. The V call is TRBV9, the J call TRBJ2-3; no firm D call. Germline lookup yields CDR1 SGDLS and CDR2 YYNGEE. V lost 0 bases and J lost 3, with 2 bases in between. The CDR3 extends over 12 amino acids. CDR3 sequence (DNA): TGTGCCAGCAGCGTAGAGACAGATACGCAGTATTTT. Protein sequence: CASSVETDTQYF.

V usage is TRBV2 and J usage is TRBJ1-5; D might be TRBD1 (6 bases). The germline CDR1 and CDR2 sequences are SNHLY and FYNNEI. V was trimmed by 6 bases and J by 7 bases, leaving 10 bases between them. There are 12 residues in the CDR3. CDR3 nucleotides: TGTGCCAGCAGCCCAGGGGACCAGCCCCAGCATTTT. Protein product: CASSPGDQPQHF.

This clone has only a few counts. The V call is TRBV29-1, the J call TRBJ2-1, with TRBD2 matching over 12 bases. Germline trimming cut 5 bases from V and 4 bases from J; bases unmatched to any gene: 9. The CDR3 is made up of 16 amino acids. Germline lookup yields CDR1 SQVTM and CDR2 ANQGSEA. The CDR3: CSVKRLAGVGYNEQFF. CDR3 DNA: TGCAGCGTTAAGCGACTAGCGGGAGTGGGGTACAATGAGCAGTTCTTC.

V and J are TRBV10-3 and TRBJ2-2; D gene uncertain. V was trimmed by 4 bases and J by 2 bases, leaving 11 bases between them. The CDR3 consists of 15 residues. The germline gives CDR1 ENHRY, CDR2 SYGVKD. CDR3 region: CAISVELPNTGELFF. The CDR3 coding sequence is TGTGCCATCAGTGTGGAACTTCCCAACACCGGGGAGCTGTTTTTT.

The V and J genes are TRBV4-3 and TRBJ2-3, with 7 bases aligning to TRBD2. This CDR3 has 18 amino acids. V dropped 1 base and J dropped 3; count of bases not matched to a gene: 13. Germline V CDR1 and CDR2: LGHNA, YSLEER. The CDR3 nucleotides read TGCGCCAGCAGCCAAGTTTCCCAGGCGGGAGCTGGGACAGATACGCAGTATTTT. This sequence encodes CASSQVSQAGAGTDTQYF.